The T cell receptor (beta chain) under discussion was sequenced for a study of PD-1 blockade in classical Hodgkin lymphoma. The study's findings and limits: The study found that TCR diversity rose significantly by C4D1 in CD4+ but not CD8+ cells. The study reported lower baseline TCR diversity in newly diagnosed patients than in healthy donors.

All patients experienced relapse after autologous stem cell transplantation, and brentuximab vedotin exposure was variable. There are 14 residues in the CDR3. CDR1 is SGHTA and CDR2 is FQGNSA in the germline V gene. V was cut by 2 bases and J by 2 bases, with 7 bases left in between. The sample holds a few counts of this clone. As yet, its antigen is unknown. Profiling relied on immunoSEQ multiplex PCR, and the TCRdb table lists in-frame clones only, not all of them. The sample has more than 35,000 clones, less than 80% seen once. Material: peripheral blood mononuclear cells (PBMCs), obtained at baseline. The rearrangement links TRBV7-2 to TRBJ2-1; D ambiguous. The source is a human donor with classical Hodgkin lymphoma. For the CDR3, the DNA is TGTGCCAGCAGCTTAAATCCAGCCTACAATGAGCAGTTCTTC. Protein sequence: CASSLNPAYNEQFF.